This entry describes one T cell receptor beta chain. What it recognizes is unknown. CD4+ T cells from unexposed donors were obtained before the COVID-19 pandemic (2011-2018). The cells were cultured for around ten days before CD4+ T cells were isolated. On days 3 and 7, cultures got half fresh IL-2 medium. These data originate in a study of CD4 T cells in relation to SARS-CoV-2 and coronaviruses. Overall study: ViraFEST: roughly ten-day antigen culture of PBMCs, then TCR beta CDR3 sequencing. No peptide or an HIV-1 Nef peptide pool served as negative control.

The CDR3 runs to 15 residues. The V gene lost 2 bases and the J gene lost 4 bases, with 11 bases spanning the gap. CDR1 and CDR2 from the germline V gene are LGHDT and YNNKEL (reference sequence). Method: immunoSEQ multiplex PCR; TCRdb's copy keeps in-frame clones and lacks some. This sample has over 20,000 clones, with 73% found just once. Sequences were obtained from CD4+ T cells from PBMCs, cultured in vitro. The receptor was derived from a human donor in good health. The chain joins TRBV3-1 (or the pseudogene TRBV3-2) to TRBJ1-4; a possible D gene is TRBD1 (6 bases). The CDR3 loop is CASSQKGGGNEKLFF. CDR3 nucleotides: TGTGCCAGCAGCCAAAAAGGGGGGGGTAATGAAAAACTGTTTTTT.